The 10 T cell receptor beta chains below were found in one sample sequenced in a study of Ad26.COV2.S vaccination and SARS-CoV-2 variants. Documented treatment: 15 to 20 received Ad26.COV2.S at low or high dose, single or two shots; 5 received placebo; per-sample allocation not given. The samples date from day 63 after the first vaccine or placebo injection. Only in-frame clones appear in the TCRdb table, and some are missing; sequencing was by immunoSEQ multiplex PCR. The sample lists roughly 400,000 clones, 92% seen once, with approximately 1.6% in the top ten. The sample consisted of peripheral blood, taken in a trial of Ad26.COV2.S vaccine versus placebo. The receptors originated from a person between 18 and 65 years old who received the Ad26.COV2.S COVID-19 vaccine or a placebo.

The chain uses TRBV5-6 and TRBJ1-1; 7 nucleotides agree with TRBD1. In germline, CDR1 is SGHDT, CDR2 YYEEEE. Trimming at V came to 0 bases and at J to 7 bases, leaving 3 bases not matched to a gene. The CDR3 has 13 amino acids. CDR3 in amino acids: CASSLEGGGEAFF. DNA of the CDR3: TGTGCCAGCAGCTTGGAAGGGGGCGGTGAAGCTTTCTTT.

For the CDR3, the DNA is TGTGCCAGCAGTTACTCGTGGCAGAACTACGAGCAGTACTTC. This translates into CASSYSWQNYEQYF. The chain is built from TRBV6-5 and TRBJ2-7; D is unclear. V was clipped by 0 bases and J by 3 bases, with 9 bases between them. The CDR3 covers 14 residues. Per germline, CDR1 MNHEY and CDR2 SVGAGI.

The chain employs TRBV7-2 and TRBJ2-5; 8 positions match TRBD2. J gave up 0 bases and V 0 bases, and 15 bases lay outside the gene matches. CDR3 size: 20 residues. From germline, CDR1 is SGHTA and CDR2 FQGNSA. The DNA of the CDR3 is TGTGCCAGCAGCTTAGCCCCGGCCCTCGGCGGGCGGGGGGACCAAGAGACCCAGTACTTC. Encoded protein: CASSLAPALGGRGDQETQYF.

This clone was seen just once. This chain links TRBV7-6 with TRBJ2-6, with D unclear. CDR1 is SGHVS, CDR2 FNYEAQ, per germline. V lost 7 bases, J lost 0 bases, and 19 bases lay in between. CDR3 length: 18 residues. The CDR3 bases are TGTGCCAGCACGGCGTCGGCCGAGTTCTTCTCTGGGGCCAACGTCCTGACTTTC. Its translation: CASTASAEFFSGANVLTF.

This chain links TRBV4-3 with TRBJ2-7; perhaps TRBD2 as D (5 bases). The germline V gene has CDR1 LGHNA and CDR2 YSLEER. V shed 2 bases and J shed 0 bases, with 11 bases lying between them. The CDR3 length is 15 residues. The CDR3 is CASSQRLSVSYEQYF. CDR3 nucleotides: TGCGCCAGCAGCCAAAGACTATCAGTCTCCTACGAGCAGTACTTC.

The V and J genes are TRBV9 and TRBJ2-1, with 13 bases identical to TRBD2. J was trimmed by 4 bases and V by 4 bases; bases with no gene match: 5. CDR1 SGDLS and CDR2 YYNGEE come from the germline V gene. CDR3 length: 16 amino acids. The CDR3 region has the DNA TGTGCCAGCAGCCTCCCACTAGCGGGGGGGTACAATGAGCAGTTCTTC. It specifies CASSLPLAGGYNEQFF.

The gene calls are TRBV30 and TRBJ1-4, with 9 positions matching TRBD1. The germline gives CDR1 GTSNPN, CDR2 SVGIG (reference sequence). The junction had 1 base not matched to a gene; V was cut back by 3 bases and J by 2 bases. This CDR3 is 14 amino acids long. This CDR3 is CAWSGTGTNEKLFF. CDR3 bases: TGTGCCTGGAGCGGGACAGGGACTAATGAAAAACTGTTTTTT.

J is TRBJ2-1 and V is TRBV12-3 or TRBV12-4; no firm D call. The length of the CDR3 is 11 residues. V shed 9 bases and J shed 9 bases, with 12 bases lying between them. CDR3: CASSTHSEQFF. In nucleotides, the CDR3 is TGTGCCAGTTCCACGCATTCTGAGCAGTTCTTC.

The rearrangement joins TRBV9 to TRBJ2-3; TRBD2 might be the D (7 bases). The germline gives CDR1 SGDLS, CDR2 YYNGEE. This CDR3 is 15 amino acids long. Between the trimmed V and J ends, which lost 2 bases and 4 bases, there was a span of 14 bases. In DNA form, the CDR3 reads TGTGCCAGCAGCGTCTTGGCGGGGGCGGCAGATACGCAGTATTTT. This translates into CASSVLAGAADTQYF.

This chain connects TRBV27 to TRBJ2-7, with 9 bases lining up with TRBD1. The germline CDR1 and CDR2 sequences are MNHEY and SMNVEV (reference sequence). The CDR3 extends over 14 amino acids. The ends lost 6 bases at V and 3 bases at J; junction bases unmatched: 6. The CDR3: CASSPQGAIYEQYF. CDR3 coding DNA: TGTGCCAGCAGCCCACAGGGGGCGATCTACGAGCAGTACTTC.